The 19 T cell receptor beta chains below all came from one sample that was sequenced in a study of blood T cell repertoires in COVID-19. The table came from immunoSEQ multiplex PCR; TCRdb's copy has only in-frame clones and leaves some out. The sample shows about 130,000 clones, 75% to 85% of them seen only once. The sample comprised peripheral blood. The receptors were sampled from a woman aged 50 to 60 with acute or convalescent COVID-19.

This clone appeared once. The chain links TRBV27 to TRBJ2-1; TRBD2 agrees at 9 bases. This CDR3 has 14 residues. The ends lost 10 bases at V and 4 bases at J; junction bases unmatched: 8. CDR1 and CDR2 from the germline V gene are MNHEY and SMNVEV (reference sequence). CDR3: CATKREVGYNEQFF. The CDR3, as DNA: TGTGCCACCAAGCGGGAGGTCGGATACAATGAGCAGTTCTTC.

The chain joins TRBV15 to TRBJ1-3; 11 bases fit TRBD1. CDR3 length: 16 amino acids. Losses at the gene ends were 3 bases for V and 8 bases for J; bases not matched to a gene: 9. Looked up from germline, CDR1 is LNHNV and CDR2 is YYDKDF (reference sequence). CDR3 coding DNA: TGTGCCACCAGCAGGCAAGGGACAGGGGGTCCGGACACCATATATTTT. It translates to CATSRQGTGGPDTIYF. The entire variable domain, with the rest obtained from reference TRBV15 and TRBJ1-3, is as follows: DAMVIQNPRYQVTQFGKPVTLSCSQTLNHNVMYWYQQKSSQAPKLLFHYYDKDFNNEADTPDNFQSRRPNTSFCFLDIRSPGLGDTAMYLCATSRQGTGGPDTIYFGEGSWLTVV.

The chain combines TRBV6-5 with TRBJ1-5, with 9 bases that match TRBD1. Germline trimming cut 7 bases from V and 4 bases from J; bases unmatched to any gene: 2. In germline, CDR1 is MNHEY, CDR2 SVGAGI. The CDR3 runs 13 residues. This chain's CDR3 is CASNGQGNQPQHF. The CDR3 DNA follows: TGTGCCAGCAACGGACAGGGGAATCAGCCCCAGCATTTT.

In its sample, this clone was seen a few times. CDR3 DNA: TGTGCCAGCAGCCAAGGTGGGGACTATAGCAATCAGCCCCAGCATTTT. Translated, it gives CASSQGGDYSNQPQHF. This chain uses TRBV4-2 with TRBJ1-5; TRBD1 might be the D (5 bases). The CDR3 is 16 residues long. V was shortened by 1 base and J by 0 bases, with 10 bases between the two germline ends. Germline CDR1 reads LGHNA; CDR2 reads YNFKEQ.

The rearrangement uses TRBV18 and TRBJ1-5; D remains unclear. V lost 2 bases and J lost 2, with 13 bases in between. Looked up from germline, CDR1 is KGHSH and CDR2 is LQKENI. The CDR3 runs to 16 residues. CDR3 nucleotides: TGTGCCAGCTCACCAGACGTTCCGGCGGGCAATCAGCCCCAGCATTTT. This translates into CASSPDVPAGNQPQHF.

The rearrangement joins TRBV10-3 to TRBJ2-3; 8 bases fit TRBD2. The V and J ends lost 0 bases and 2 bases, in that order; junction bases with no gene match: 4. This CDR3 comprises 16 residues. CDR1 is ENHRY, CDR2 SYGVKD, per germline. CDR3 region: CAISESTSGLTDTQYF. CDR3 nucleotide sequence: TGTGCCATCAGTGAGTCTACTAGCGGACTCACAGATACGCAGTATTTT.

The chain employs TRBV2 and TRBJ1-2, with D unclear. CDR1 is SNHLY, CDR2 FYNNEI, per germline. The ends were cut back, 1 base at V and 0 bases at J, with 6 bases in the middle. The CDR3 has 14 residues. DNA for the CDR3: TGTGCCAGCAGTGAAGTTCTAGCTAACTATGGCTACACCTTC. Its protein is CASSEVLANYGYTF. Complete variable domain (other parts from reference TRBV2 and TRBJ1-2): EPEVTQTPSHQVTQMGQEVILRCVPISNHLYFYWYRQILGQKVEFLVSFYNNEISEKSEIFDDQFSVERPDGSNFTLKIRSTKLEDSAMYFCASSEVLANYGYTFGSGTRLTVV.

The CDR3 coding sequence is TGTGCCTCTACCCGGGACAGTGATTCCAGGACTAATGAAAAACTGTTTTTT. Amino acids: CASTRDSDSRTNEKLFF. The gene calls are TRBV19 and TRBJ1-4; 7 nucleotides agree with TRBD1. The V gene end was trimmed by 11 bases and the J gene end by 2 bases; junction bases not matched to a gene: 17. Looked up from germline, CDR1 is LNHDA and CDR2 is SQIVND (reference sequence). This CDR3 is built from 17 residues.

The genes are TRBV7-2 and TRBJ1-6; D is undetermined. This CDR3 is built from 13 residues. Germline CDR1 is SGHTA and CDR2 is FQGNSA. V was cut by 4 bases and J by 12 bases, with 13 bases left in between. The CDR3 DNA is TGTGCCAGCAGCTCGGGGATCCGGGAACCCCTCCACTTT. This codes for CASSSGIREPLHF.

The rearrangement joins TRBV9 to TRBJ2-6; 7 bases are a match to TRBD2. Germline CDR1 is SGDLS and CDR2 is YYNGEE. After removal of 6 bases from V and 4 bases from J, the junction contained 1 base not matched to a gene. The CDR3 has 13 residues. CDR3 DNA: TGTGCCAGCAAAGCGGGAGGGGCCAACGTCCTGACTTTC. This sequence encodes CASKAGGANVLTF.

The chain combines TRBV6-5 with TRBJ1-6; D is undetermined. With 7 bases removed from V and 10 bases from J, the gap between germline ends came to 14 bases. Germline V gene data show CDR1 as MNHEY and CDR2 as SVGAGI. CDR3 length: 13 amino acids. This chain's CDR3 is CASIGGPSSPLHF. The DNA of the CDR3 is TGTGCCAGCATAGGTGGGCCCTCGTCACCCCTCCACTTT.

The rearrangement joins TRBV5-5 to TRBJ1-4; 9 positions match TRBD1. Germline CDR1 reads SGHKS; CDR2 reads YYEKEE (reference sequence). The CDR3 sequence is 16 residues long. J was trimmed by 5 bases and V by 1 base; bases with no gene match: 6. The CDR3 sequence: CASSLLLGQGNEKLFF. The DNA of the CDR3 is TGTGCCAGCAGCTTGTTGTTGGGACAGGGAAATGAAAAACTGTTTTTT.

This chain connects TRBV7-3 to TRBJ1-6; D perhaps matches TRBD1 (5 bases). This CDR3 region has 14 residues. V was pared by 5 bases and J by 6 bases, with 11 bases between. CDR1 is SGHTA, CDR2 FQGTGA, per germline. The CDR3 spells CASSAQGGNSPLHF. CDR3 DNA sequence: TGTGCCAGCAGCGCCCAGGGAGGTAATTCACCCCTCCACTTT.

This clone was detected only a few times. This chain links TRBV18 with TRBJ2-5; D gene uncertain. The germline gives CDR1 KGHSH, CDR2 LQKENI. Trimming left V 0 bases short and J 4 bases short, with 9 bases between. This CDR3 is 14 amino acids long. The CDR3 DNA reads as TGTGCCAGCTCACCACCGGCCAATCGAGAGACCCAGTACTTC. Its translation is CASSPPANRETQYF.

The rearrangement links TRBV19 to TRBJ1-4; D unresolved. This CDR3 region has 13 residues. Germline V gene lookup returns CDR1 LNHDA and CDR2 SQIVND (reference sequence). Trimming took off 1 base at V and 4 bases at J, with 4 bases between the two ends. In DNA, the CDR3 is TGTGCCAGTAGTATAGTTTATAATGAAAAACTGTTTTTT. Its translation is CASSIVYNEKLFF.

This chain joins TRBV29-1 and TRBJ2-5; no clear D. Germline values: CDR1 SQVTM, CDR2 ANQGSEA. The CDR3 covers 12 residues. The V end was cut by 4 bases, the J end by 1 base, with 7 bases between. The CDR3 spells CSVGQIQETQYF. DNA of the CDR3: TGCAGCGTTGGGCAGATCCAAGAGACCCAGTACTTC.

Here the CDR3 reads CASSSGHGANVLTF. The CDR3 DNA reads TGTGCCAGCAGCTCAGGGCATGGGGCCAACGTCCTGACTTTC. The V and J genes are TRBV11-1 and TRBJ2-6; possible D gene TRBD1, 5 bases. Per germline, CDR1 SGHAT and CDR2 FQDESV (reference sequence). The CDR3 extends over 14 amino acids. V was clipped by 4 bases and J by 3 bases, with 7 bases between them.

The J gene is TRBJ1-3, the V gene TRBV6-5; TRBD1 is a possible D gene (5 bases). The CDR3 runs 13 residues. CDR1 and CDR2 from the germline V gene are MNHEY and SVGAGI. The V end was cut by 7 bases, the J end by 0 bases, with 7 bases between. CDR3 residues: CASTGGSGNTIYF. The CDR3 nucleotides are TGTGCCAGCACCGGGGGCTCTGGAAACACCATATATTTT.

The chain carries TRBV28 and TRBJ2-7; TRBD2 might be the D (6 bases). Between the trimmed V and J ends, which lost 3 bases and 0 bases, there was a span of 9 bases. Germline V gene lookup returns CDR1 MDHEN and CDR2 SYDVKM. CDR3 length: 14 residues. The CDR3 spells CASSLGLSSYEQYF. As DNA, the CDR3 is TGTGCCAGCAGTTTGGGACTGAGCTCCTACGAGCAGTACTTC.